The 27 T cell receptor beta chains below all came from one sample that was sequenced in a study of blood T cell repertoires in COVID-19. Clones were read by immunoSEQ multiplex PCR, and TCRdb kept only the in-frame ones, dropping some. The sample lists tens of thousands of clones, 85% occurring once. The source material was peripheral blood. These receptors all come from a man older than 75 with acute or convalescent COVID-19.

This chain joins TRBV19 and TRBJ1-5; 7 positions agree with TRBD1. Germline V gene data show CDR1 as LNHDA and CDR2 as SQIVND (reference sequence). This CDR3 has 14 residues. Unmatched junction bases numbered 5, after V lost 7 bases and J lost 2 bases. The CDR3 DNA follows: TGTGCCAGTACAATCACAGGGGGCAATCAGCCCCAGCATTTT. It codes for CASTITGGNQPQHF.

This clone was seen more than once but under ten times. The chain uses TRBV24-1 and TRBJ1-5; D not certain. This CDR3 has 12 residues. V dropped 4 bases and J dropped 10 bases, with 10 bases sitting between them. CDR1 and CDR2 from the germline V gene are KGHDR and SFDVKD. This CDR3 reads CATSDPNSPQHF. The DNA of the CDR3 is TGTGCCACCAGTGACCCCAACTCCCCCCAGCATTTT.

The table lists this clone with a few counts. The chain has TRBV24-1 and TRBJ2-1; tentatively, D is TRBD2 (5 bases). The V gene lost 5 bases and the J gene lost 2 bases, with 15 bases spanning the gap. The CDR3 spans 16 residues. Germline lookup yields CDR1 KGHDR and CDR2 SFDVKD. This CDR3 is CATSAVEGFTYNEQFF. The CDR3 DNA reads TGTGCCACCAGTGCCGTAGAGGGTTTTACCTACAATGAGCAGTTCTTC.

The chain couples TRBV19 to TRBJ2-2; TRBD1 aligns across 9 bases. V lost 6 bases, J lost 1 base, and 3 bases stayed unmatched. The CDR3 has 15 residues. Germline V gives CDR1 LNHDA, CDR2 SQIVND (reference sequence). The CDR3 region has the DNA TGTGCCAGTAGGTGGGGACAGGGGAACACCGGGGAGCTGTTTTTT. Its translation: CASRWGQGNTGELFF. Looking up the rest from reference TRBV19 and TRBJ2-2 gives the full variable domain: DGGITQSPKYLFRKEGQNVTLSCEQNLNHDAMYWYRQDPGQGLRLIYYSQIVNDFQKGDIAEGYSVSREKKESFPLTVTSAQKNPTAFYLCASRWGQGNTGELFFGEGSRLTVL.

This clone was recorded only once. The chain combines TRBV5-5 with TRBJ1-1; 9 positions match TRBD1. The CDR3 loop spans 15 amino acids. V trimming: 4 bases; J trimming: 0 bases; junction bases outside the gene matches: 4. Germline CDR1 is SGHKS and CDR2 is YYEKEE (reference sequence). The CDR3 loop is CASSRGQGMNTEAFF. DNA of the CDR3: TGTGCCAGCAGCCGCGGACAGGGGATGAACACTGAAGCTTTCTTT. The entire variable domain, with the rest obtained from reference TRBV5-5 and TRBJ1-1, is as follows: DAGVTQSPTHLIKTRGQQVTLRCSPISGHKSVSWYQQVLGQGPQFIFQYYEKEERGRGNFPDRFSARQFPNYSSELNVNALLLGDSALYLCASSRGQGMNTEAFFGQGTRLTVV.

The chain combines TRBV5-1 with TRBJ2-2; D not resolved. Germline lookup yields CDR1 SGHRS and CDR2 YFSETQ. V was cut by 2 bases and J by 6 bases, with 5 bases left in between. This CDR3 is built from 12 residues. The DNA for the CDR3 is TGCGCCAGCAGCTTAGAGCCCGGGGAGCTGTTTTTT. It translates to CASSLEPGELFF.

The chain joins TRBV6-5 to TRBJ2-7; TRBD1 aligns across 9 bases. Germline CDR1 and CDR2: MNHEY and SVGAGI. The CDR3 extends over 15 amino acids. J was trimmed by 2 bases and V by 6 bases; bases with no gene match: 8. Here the CDR3 reads CASRTKTGGTYEQYF. The DNA of the CDR3 is TGTGCCAGCAGGACCAAGACAGGGGGTACCTACGAGCAGTACTTC.

V is TRBV4-3 and J is TRBJ1-6; possibly TRBD1 for D (6 bases). The germline V and J ends were trimmed by 2 bases and 7 bases, with 15 bases remaining between them. The CDR3 consists of 16 residues. CDR1 is LGHNA, CDR2 YSLEER, per germline. CDR3: CASSQLGGPSNSPLHF. CDR3 sequence (DNA): TGCGCCAGCAGCCAATTGGGGGGGCCCAGCAATTCACCCCTCCACTTT.

V and J are TRBV29-1 and TRBJ1-2; D remains ambiguous. CDR1 and CDR2 (germline): SQVTM, ANQGSEA. The CDR3 has 12 residues. Trimming removed 2 bases at V and 2 bases at J, with 6 bases between. The CDR3 bases are TGCAGCGTTGAACAGGTGAACTATGGCTACACCTTC. Its translation is CSVEQVNYGYTF.

The chain couples TRBV29-1 to TRBJ2-1, with a possible D match to TRBD2 (5 bases). Germline loops: CDR1 SQVTM, CDR2 ANQGSEA. V lost 5 bases to trimming and J lost 9 bases, with 26 bases between them. CDR3 size: 16 residues. The CDR3 DNA reads TGCAGCGTTACCCGGGGATCGCCGCACGGCCTGGGTGAGCAGTTCTTC. Translating gives CSVTRGSPHGLGEQFF.

The genes are TRBV9 and TRBJ1-2; tentative D call: TRBD1 (6 bases). The CDR3 covers 13 residues. The germline CDR1 and CDR2 sequences are SGDLS and YYNGEE. The V gene lost 4 bases and the J gene lost 7 bases, with 14 bases spanning the gap. The CDR3 bases are TGTGCCAGCAGCAGGGAACAGGGTAGTGGCTACACCTTC. Protein sequence: CASSREQGSGYTF.

In this sample, this clone turned up once. This chain connects TRBV11-3 to TRBJ1-1; D unresolved. V lost 2 bases to trimming and J lost 2 bases, with 9 bases between them. This CDR3 comprises 14 residues. Germline CDR1 and CDR2: SGHNT and YENEEA. CDR3 nucleotide sequence: TGTGCCAGCAGCTTAACCTACCGAAACACTGAAGCTTTCTTT. Its translation is CASSLTYRNTEAFF.

Concerning this clone itself: Other DNA sequences within the sample encode an identical CDR3. The rearrangement joins TRBV19 to TRBJ1-2; TRBD1 matches at 9 bases. Germline lookup yields CDR1 LNHDA and CDR2 SQIVND (reference sequence). V dropped 5 bases and J dropped 8; count of bases not matched to a gene: 6. The CDR3 totals 13 residues. CDR3 residues: CASSSTGGQGYTF. DNA for the CDR3: TGTGCCAGTAGTTCTACAGGGGGCCAAGGCTACACCTTC.

The chain uses TRBV7-9 and TRBJ2-5; 8 bases map to TRBD2. Germline V gene data show CDR1 as SEHNR and CDR2 as FQNEAQ (reference sequence). The ends lost 3 bases at V and 4 bases at J; junction bases unmatched: 7. CDR3 length equals 15 residues. The CDR3 sequence is CASSFPRAGGETQYF. Written as DNA, the CDR3 is TGTGCCAGCAGCTTCCCCCGGGCGGGGGGAGAGACCCAGTACTTC.

The rearrangement links TRBV12-2 to TRBJ1-3. TRBV12-2 is deemed a pseudogene. The CDR3 length is 12 residues. The CDR3 bases are TGTGCAAGTCGCTTACGGGTTTCCACCATATATTTT. Its translation: CASRLRVSTIYF.

The chain carries TRBV12-3 or TRBV12-4 and TRBJ1-6; no clear D gene. The V end was cut by 6 bases, the J end by 5 bases, with 8 bases between. This CDR3 has 13 residues. This CDR3 reads CASSRNNNSPLHF. The CDR3 nucleotides are TGTGCCAGCAGCCGTAATAATAATTCACCCCTCCACTTT.

This rearrangement joins TRBV4-2 to TRBJ2-7; possibly TRBD1 for D (7 bases). CDR1 is LGHNA, CDR2 YNFKEQ, per germline. The CDR3 sequence is 15 residues long. Between the trimmed V and J ends, which lost 1 base and 2 bases, there was a span of 12 bases. The CDR3 loop reads CASSQVAGQTYEQYF. The CDR3 bases are TGTGCCAGCAGCCAAGTTGCGGGACAGACCTACGAGCAGTACTTC.

Only a few counts were recorded for this clone. The gene calls are TRBV15 and TRBJ1-1; 7 positions match TRBD1. V trimming: 3 bases; J trimming: 1 base; junction bases outside the gene matches: 5. This CDR3 is built from 15 residues. The germline gives CDR1 LNHNV, CDR2 YYDKDF (reference sequence). The CDR3 nucleotides are TGTGCCACCAGCAGTATTCAGGGGGGGAACACTGAAGCTTTCTTT. This translates into CATSSIQGGNTEAFF.

This clone was detected once. V is TRBV27 and J is TRBJ2-2; the match to TRBD1 covers 8 bases. The CDR3 covers 16 residues. Germline CDR1 is MNHEY and CDR2 is SMNVEV (reference sequence). The junction had 2 bases not matched to a gene; V was cut back by 1 base and J by 1 base. CDR3 bases: TGTGCCAGCAGTTTATTGGGGACAGGGAACACCGGGGAGCTGTTTTTT. It is translated as CASSLLGTGNTGELFF.

V and J are TRBV24-1 and TRBJ2-2; perhaps TRBD1 as D (6 bases). Trimming took 7 bases from V and 5 from J, leaving 13 bases between them. CDR3 length: 14 amino acids. The germline V gene encodes CDR1 KGHDR and CDR2 SFDVKD. Here the CDR3 reads CATSHLTGTGELFF. DNA of the CDR3: TGTGCCACCAGCCACCTTACAGGGACCGGGGAGCTGTTTTTT.

The chain carries TRBV10-2 and TRBJ1-2; tentatively, D is TRBD1 (5 bases). The CDR3 has 15 amino acids. V lost 6 bases to trimming and J lost 6 bases, with 20 bases between them. CDR1 and CDR2 (germline): WSHSY, SAAADI. CDR3 sequence (DNA): TGCGCCAGCAGGATAGGCGTTGGGGCGCGCCATGGCTACACCTTC. It yields the protein CASRIGVGARHGYTF.

This clone is a singleton in its sample. The V call is TRBV30, the J call TRBJ2-1; 10 nucleotides match TRBD2. Germline trimming cut 3 bases from V and 2 bases from J; bases unmatched to any gene: 7. Germline V gene lookup returns CDR1 GTSNPN and CDR2 SVGIG (reference sequence). The CDR3 covers 16 residues. The CDR3 sequence: CAWSSLAGAAYNEQFF. For the CDR3, the DNA is TGTGCCTGGAGCTCTCTAGCGGGAGCTGCCTACAATGAGCAGTTCTTC. The full variable domain, in which reference TRBV30 and TRBJ2-1 provide the parts outside the CDR3, is SQTIHQWPATLVQPVGSPLSLECTVEGTSNPNLYWYRQAAGRGLQLLFYSVGIGQISSEVPQNLSASRPQDRQFILSSKKLLLSDSGFYLCAWSSLAGAAYNEQFFGPGTRLTVL.

The chain employs TRBV6-6 and TRBJ1-4, with 8 bases lining up with TRBD1. CDR1 and CDR2 from the germline V gene are MNHNY and SVGAGI (reference sequence). Unmatched junction bases numbered 0, after V lost 2 bases and J lost 4 bases. The CDR3 contains 14 residues. The CDR3 loop is CASSYGQGNEKLFF. CDR3 nucleotides: TGTGCCAGCAGTTACGGACAGGGTAATGAAAAACTGTTTTTT.

The chain joins TRBV15 to TRBJ1-6; possibly TRBD1 for D (5 bases). V gave up 3 bases and J gave up 4 bases, with 16 bases separating them. This CDR3 spans 17 amino acids. Germline assignment: CDR1 LNHNV and CDR2 YYDKDF (reference sequence). The CDR3 is CATSSTGEGWYNSPLHF. In DNA form, the CDR3 reads TGTGCCACCAGCAGTACAGGTGAAGGATGGTATAATTCACCCCTCCACTTT. Combining the CDR3 with reference TRBV15 and TRBJ1-6 gives the whole variable domain DAMVIQNPRYQVTQFGKPVTLSCSQTLNHNVMYWYQQKSSQAPKLLFHYYDKDFNNEADTPDNFQSRRPNTSFCFLDIRSPGLGDTAMYLCATSSTGEGWYNSPLHFGNGTRLTVT.

This chain links TRBV3-1 (or the pseudogene TRBV3-2) with TRBJ2-3, with 10 bases identical to TRBD2. From germline, CDR1 is LGHDT and CDR2 YNNKEL (reference sequence). This CDR3 has 16 residues. Trimming cost V 2 bases and J 5 bases; bases outside gene matches: 7. The CDR3 DNA sequence: TGTGCCAGCAGCCAATCCCTAGCGGGAGCGGTAGATACGCAGTATTTT. Translated, it gives CASSQSLAGAVDTQYF.

V gene TRBV6-6 combines with J gene TRBJ1-6, with D unresolved. This CDR3 contains 15 residues. The germline V and J ends were trimmed by 6 bases and 5 bases, with 14 bases remaining between them. The germline gives CDR1 MNHNY, CDR2 SVGAGI (reference sequence). The CDR3 spells CASREQLADNSPLHF. In nucleotides, the CDR3 is TGTGCCAGCAGGGAACAGCTAGCCGATAATTCACCCCTCCACTTT.

To note about this clone: Germline is not matched at one junction end, which may reflect a read error. The genes are TRBV4-1 and TRBJ1-2; 8 bases line up with TRBD1. Germline values: CDR1 MGHRA, CDR2 YSYEKL. This CDR3 is built from 11 residues. CDR3 DNA: TGCGCCAGCAGCCAGGGCAGGACAGGGTTCTTC. This encodes CASSQGRTGFF.